This T cell receptor beta chain was sequenced for a study of blood T cell repertoires in COVID-19. Study information: Specimens from acute and convalescent COVID-19 originated in the United States, Italy and Spain. Sources were T cells, B-cell-depleted T cells, or PBMCs; the material itself was cDNA or gDNA.

This CDR3 has 16 amino acids. Germline values: CDR1 KGHSH, CDR2 LQKENI. Trimming pared 3 bases from V and 3 bases from J, leaving 15 bases between. Patients of the Seattle cohort, enrolled during active infection, were followed longitudinally. Source study methods: Amplification of reference gene primers was used by the study to estimate nucleated cell counts. Profiled with immunoSEQ multiplex PCR; TCRdb holds only in-frame clones, not every one. V, J and clone size reflect that table, while D and trimming were determined from the DNA. The sample lists 35,000 to 40,000 clones; 70% to 90% were seen once.

Source material: peripheral blood. The receptor comes from a man aged 55 to 70 with COVID-19, enrolled during active disease. The rearrangement links TRBV18 to TRBJ1-5, with a possible D match to TRBD1 (5 bases). The CDR3 region has the DNA TGTGCCAGCTCACCCGCGGGAGGCAGGGCCAATCAGCCCCAGCATTTT. Amino acid sequence: CASSPAGGRANQPQHF.